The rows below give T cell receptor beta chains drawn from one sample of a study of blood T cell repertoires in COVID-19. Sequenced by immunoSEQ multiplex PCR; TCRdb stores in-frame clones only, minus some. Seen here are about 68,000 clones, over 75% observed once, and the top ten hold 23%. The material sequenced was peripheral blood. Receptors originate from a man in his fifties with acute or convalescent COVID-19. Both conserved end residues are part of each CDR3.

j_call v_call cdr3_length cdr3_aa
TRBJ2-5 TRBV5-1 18 CASSPRTGGGVGEETQYF
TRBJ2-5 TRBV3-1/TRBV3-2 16 CASSTFSGGGRETQYF
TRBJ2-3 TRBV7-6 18 CASSSRMGTGGAKDTQYF
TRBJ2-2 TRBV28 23 CASSLLSLSDGTGGEWGIGELFF
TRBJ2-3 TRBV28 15 CASSTLAGGPDTQYF
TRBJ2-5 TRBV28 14 CASSTNRGLETQYF
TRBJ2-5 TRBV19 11 CASQAEETQYF
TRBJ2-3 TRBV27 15 CASSPDRGRTDTQYF
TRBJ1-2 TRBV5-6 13 CASSSQGRDGYTF
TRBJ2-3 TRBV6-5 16 CASSSIAGRFGDTQYF
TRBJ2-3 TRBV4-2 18 CASSQRTGPLASTDTQYF
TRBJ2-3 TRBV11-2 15 CASSLLVSGGDTQYF
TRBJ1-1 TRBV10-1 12 CASSGTGGEAFF
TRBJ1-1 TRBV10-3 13 CAIRLDTNTEAFF
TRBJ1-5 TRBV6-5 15 CASSPRQGTNQPQHF
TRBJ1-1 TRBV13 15 CASSSLGQGGTEAFF
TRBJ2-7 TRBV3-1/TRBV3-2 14 CASSPGDNYYEQYF
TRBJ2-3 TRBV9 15 CASSPGTSGTDTQYF
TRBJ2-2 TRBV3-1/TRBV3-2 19 CASSQDVASGGAWTGELFF
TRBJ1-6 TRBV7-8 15 CASSLLNRDNSPLHF
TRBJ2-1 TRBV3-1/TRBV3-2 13 CASSPGLGDEQFF
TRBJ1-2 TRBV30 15 CAWSMGLQANYGYTF
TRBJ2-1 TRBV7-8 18 CASSLGLAGGSSYNEQFF
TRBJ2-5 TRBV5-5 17 CASSSALAGGLSETQYF
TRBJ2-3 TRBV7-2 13 CASSLQGTDTQYF
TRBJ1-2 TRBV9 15 CASSVNSRGSYGYTF
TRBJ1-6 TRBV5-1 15 CASNPTGDYNSPLHF
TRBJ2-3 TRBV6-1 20 CASCGRQGLAGGRGTDTQYF
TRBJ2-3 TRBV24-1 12 CATGQSTDTQYF